This TCR beta chain is drawn from a study of CD8+ T cells in alopecia areata. The study, taken as a whole, reports: Relative to mice, TCR sharing across patients was less clear, a difference possibly HLA-related.

Trimming took 0 bases from V and 6 from J, leaving 9 bases between them. The length of the CDR3 is 14 residues. Germline V CDR1 and CDR2: SGHNT, YYREEE (reference sequence). Concerning this clone: What it recognizes is unknown.

RNA was extracted and reverse transcribed into cDNA as the sequencing template. The repertoire was sequenced with immunoSEQ multiplex PCR; TCRdb's copy has only in-frame clones and lacks some. The sample yields roughly 130,000 clones, roughly 61% seen once. V gene TRBV5-4 combines with J gene TRBJ2-2; the D is unclear. The sequence was collected from a human donor with alopecia areata. The sample was CD4+ T cells sorted from blood, taken at week 0. The DNA for the CDR3 is TGTGCCAGCAGCTTGGCCTTCGAGCCCGGGGAGCTGTTTTTT. This gives the protein CASSLAFEPGELFF.